The source of this T cell receptor (beta chain) is a study of T-cell reconstitution after alpha-beta-depleted transplantation in children. Whole-study results and caveats: Diversity of TCRbeta at day 60 was high in some patients, arising from surviving recipient T cells and thymic progenitors. Several hundred graft clones that had expanded were reportedly the source of alpha-beta T cells about two months after transplant. Fresh T-cell production supplied most of the T-cell counts and diversity seen one year after transplant.

A few counts support this clonotype. Antigen: not known. Germline loops: CDR1 SGHAT, CDR2 FQNNGV. CDR3 length equals 14 residues. Deletions cut 5 bases from V and 2 bases from J, with 13 bases between. A library of TCRbeta sequences, prepared with unique molecular identifiers, was generated. Each CDR3 protein is one row after TCRdb ran MiXCR on the PCR reads. Among 100,000 or so distinct CDR3 sequences listed, approximately 8% were seen once. The sample consisted of PBMCs, taken before TCRalphabeta/CD19-depleted stem cell transplant. The TCR sequence derives from a boy under 10 years old with acute lymphoblastic leukemia, due to receive a stem cell transplant. The chain joins TRBV11-2 to TRBJ2-7, with D tentatively TRBD1 (5 bases). Here the CDR3 reads CASSRTIRTYEQYF. The CDR3 bases are TGTGCCAGCAGCCGGACAATCCGCACCTACGAGCAGTACTTC.